The T cell receptor (beta chain) described here comes from a study of T cells in Graves' hyperthyroidism and ophthalmopathy. On the study more broadly: Peripheral blood was collected at initial diagnosis, before any treatment.

Using RNA transcripts as the source, TCR beta CDR3 regions were amplified. In the first-round RT-PCR of the TCR CDR3, the HTBI primer set was used. TCRdb called the multiplex PCR reads again in MiXCR, with one record for every CDR3 protein. The sample lists just under 750,000 distinct CDR3 sequences, about a third occurring once. The CDR3 is 12 amino acids. CDR1 is MNHNS and CDR2 is SASEGT in the germline V gene. V was trimmed by 5 bases and J by 6 bases, leaving 10 bases between them. This clonotype has just a few counts. This TCR was recovered from a woman between 35 and 50 years old with Graves' hyperthyroidism. Input material: blood. This sequence joins TRBV6-1 and TRBJ1-2, with D tentatively TRBD1 (5 bases). CDR3 protein: CASSSTVNGYTF. The CDR3 bases are TGTGCCAGCAGTTCGACAGTGAATGGCTACACCTTC.